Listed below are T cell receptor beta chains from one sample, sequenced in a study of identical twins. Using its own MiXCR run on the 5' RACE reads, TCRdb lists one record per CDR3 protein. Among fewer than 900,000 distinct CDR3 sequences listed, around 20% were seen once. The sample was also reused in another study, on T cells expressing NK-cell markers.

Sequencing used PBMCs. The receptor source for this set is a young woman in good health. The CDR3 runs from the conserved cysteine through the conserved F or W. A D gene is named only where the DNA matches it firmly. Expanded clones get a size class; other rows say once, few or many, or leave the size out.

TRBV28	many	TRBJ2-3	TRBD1	CASSSPGQGTDTQYF	TGTGCCAGCAGTTCACCGGGACAGGGGACAGATACGCAGTATTTT
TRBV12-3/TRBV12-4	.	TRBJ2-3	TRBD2	CASSELAGGDTQYF	TGTGCCAGCAGTGAACTAGCGGGAGGTGATACGCAGTATTTT
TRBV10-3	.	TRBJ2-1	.	CAIRGVSYNEQFF	TGTGCCATAAGAGGGGTTTCCTACAATGAGCAGTTCTTC
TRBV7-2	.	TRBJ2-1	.	CASSSTGGGFEQFF	TGTGCCAGCAGCTCCACTGGGGGAGGATTCGAGCAGTTCTTC
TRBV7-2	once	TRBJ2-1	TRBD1	CASSLALGRRGQGPYNEQFF	TGTGCCAGCAGCTTAGCTTTGGGCCGCCGGGGACAGGGGCCCTACAATGAGCAGTTCTTC
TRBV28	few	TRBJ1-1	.	CASSPRGWSNTEAFF	TGTGCCAGCAGCCCAAGGGGTTGGTCGAACACTGAAGCTTTCTTT
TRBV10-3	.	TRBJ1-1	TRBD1	CAISEDRVGEAFF	TGTGCCATCAGTGAGGACAGGGTTGGTGAAGCTTTCTTT
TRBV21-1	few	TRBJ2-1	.	CASSKAIIGSGTYNEQFF	TGTGCCAGCAGCAAAGCTATAATCGGTAGCGGAACCTACAATGAGCAGTTCTTC
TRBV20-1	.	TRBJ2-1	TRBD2	CSGSRASGGDEQFF	TGCAGTGGATCCAGGGCTAGCGGGGGGGATGAGCAGTTCTTC
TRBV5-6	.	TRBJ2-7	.	CASSLRLLYEQYF	TGTGCCAGCAGCTTGCGGCTACTCTACGAGCAGTACTTC
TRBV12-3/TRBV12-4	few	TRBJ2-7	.	CASSSGPEGEQYF	TGTGCCAGCAGTTCGGGCCCCGAAGGCGAGCAGTACTTC
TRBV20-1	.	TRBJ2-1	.	CSASMYNEQFF	TGCAGTGCCTCCATGTACAATGAGCAGTTCTTC
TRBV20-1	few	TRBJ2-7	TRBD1	CSASNRGSGYEQYF	TGCAGTGCTAGTAACAGGGGGTCCGGCTACGAGCAGTACTTC
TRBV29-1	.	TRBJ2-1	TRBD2	CSVEGVAGVGSYNEQFF	TGCAGCGTTGAAGGAGTAGCGGGAGTAGGTTCCTACAATGAGCAGTTCTTC
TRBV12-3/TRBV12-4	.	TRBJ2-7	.	CASRGLSHEQYF	TGTGCCAGCAGGGGACTCTCCCACGAGCAGTACTTC
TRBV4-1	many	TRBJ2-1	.	CASSQALGGTYNEQFF	TGCGCCAGCAGCCAGGCTTTGGGCGGAACCTACAATGAGCAGTTCTTC
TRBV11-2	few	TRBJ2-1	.	CASSLDLAGAGSYNEQFF	TGTGCCAGCAGCTTAGATCTAGCCGGGGCGGGGTCCTACAATGAGCAGTTCTTC
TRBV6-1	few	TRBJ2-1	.	CASSEGAAYGNEQFF	TGTGCCAGCAGTGAAGGGGCCGCCTACGGCAATGAGCAGTTCTTC
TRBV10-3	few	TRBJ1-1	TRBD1	CASRRDRVTEAFF	TGTGCCAGTCGCCGGGACAGGGTGACTGAAGCTTTCTTT
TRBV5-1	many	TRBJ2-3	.	CASSLDASSTDTQYF	TGCGCCAGCAGCTTGGACGCCTCTAGCACAGATACGCAGTATTTT
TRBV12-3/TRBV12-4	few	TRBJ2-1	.	CASSRLGGHEQFF	TGTGCCAGCAGCCGCTTGGGGGGACATGAGCAGTTCTTC
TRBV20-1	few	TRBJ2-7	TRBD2	CSASRLAAAYEQYF	TGCAGTGCTAGCAGACTAGCGGCAGCCTACGAGCAGTACTTC
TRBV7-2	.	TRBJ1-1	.	CASSPLRSRGAEAFF	TGTGCCAGCAGCCCGCTGAGGAGCAGGGGCGCTGAAGCTTTCTTT
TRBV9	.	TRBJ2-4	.	CASSGGTDSKNIQYF	TGTGCCAGCTCCGGTGGGACCGACAGCAAAAACATTCAGTACTTC
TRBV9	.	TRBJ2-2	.	CASSVGGGSGLFF	TGTGCCAGCAGCGTAGGCGGGGGCTCAGGGCTGTTTTTT
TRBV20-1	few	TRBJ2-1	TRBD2	CSARKGGGYNEQFF	TGCAGTGCTAGGAAGGGCGGGGGTTACAATGAGCAGTTCTTC